These T cell receptor beta chains were read from a single sample in a study of T cell responses to AZD1222 COVID-19 vaccine. Data came from immunoSEQ multiplex PCR; TCRdb stores just in-frame clones and leaves some out. The profile shows about 100,000 clones, approximately 86% of them singletons. Sequenced material: peripheral blood, taken on day 0 of AZD1222 vaccination. The receptors originated from an adult in good health. CDR3s include the opening cysteine and the closing phenylalanine or tryptophan. A D gene is named only where the DNA matches it firmly. Expanded clones are given a class, and other clones once, few, many or no size at all.

size,V,J,D,DNA,CDR3
NA,TRBV3-1/TRBV3-2,TRBJ1-2,NA,TGTGCCAGCAGCACTAGGGACGCCTTGAACTATGGCTACACCTTC,CASSTRDALNYGYTF
NA,TRBV9,TRBJ1-1,TRBD1,TGTGCCAGCTCCCCTCAGGGACAGATGAACACTGAAGCTTTCTTT,CASSPQGQMNTEAFF
NA,TRBV9,TRBJ2-2,NA,TGTGCCAGCAGCGTAGGTTCCGGCACCGGGGAGCTGTTTTTT,CASSVGSGTGELFF
NA,TRBV10-3,TRBJ1-3,TRBD1,TGTGCCATCAGTGCCGGGACAGGCGGAAACACCATATATTTT,CAISAGTGGNTIYF
NA,TRBV3-1/TRBV3-2,TRBJ2-5,TRBD2,TGTGCCAGCAGCCAAGATCTAGCCCGGGGGGGACAAGAGACCCAGTACTTC,CASSQDLARGGQETQYF
NA,TRBV27,TRBJ2-2,TRBD2,TGTGCCAGCAGTTTATTTTGGGGACTAGAGGCCGGGGAGCTGTTTTTT,CASSLFWGLEAGELFF
once,TRBV9,TRBJ1-3,NA,TGTGCCAGCAGCGCGCCAAGCTCTGGAAACACCATATATTTT,CASSAPSSGNTIYF
NA,TRBV13,TRBJ2-5,TRBD2,TGTGCCAGCAGCTTAGTTGCTAGCGGGAGGGAGACCCAGTACTTC,CASSLVASGRETQYF
NA,TRBV14,TRBJ1-4,TRBD1,TGTGCCAGCAGCCAGAGGGTCGGGACAGACAAACTGTTTTTT,CASSQRVGTDKLFF
NA,TRBV29-1,TRBJ2-1,TRBD1,TGCAGCGCCGAAGGGACAGGGAGAGGCAATGAGCAGTTCTTC,CSAEGTGRGNEQFF
NA,TRBV2,TRBJ2-7,NA,TGTGCCAGCAGTCTCGACGAGCAGTACTTC,CASSLDEQYF
NA,TRBV10-3,TRBJ2-5,NA,TGTGCCATCAAAGACTCGGAAGAGACCCAGTACTTC,CAIKDSEETQYF
NA,TRBV5-1,TRBJ2-3,NA,TGCGCCAGCAGCTCTGGTAACTCCCTCGCGGTGGCGCAGTATTTT,CASSSGNSLAVAQYF
NA,TRBV5-6,TRBJ1-1,NA,TGTGCCAGCAGCTTGTGGGGGCGGACTGAAGCTTTCTTT,CASSLWGRTEAFF
NA,TRBV28,TRBJ2-1,TRBD1,TGTGCCAGCAGTTTCCGGGACAGGGGCTCCTACAATGAGCAGTTCTTC,CASSFRDRGSYNEQFF
once,TRBV24-1,TRBJ2-1,NA,TGTGCCACCAGTGATTTTACGACATCCAAAACCAATGAGCAGTTCTTC,CATSDFTTSKTNEQFF
NA,TRBV4-1,TRBJ1-2,NA,TGCGCCAGCAGCCAACGGTATGGCTACACCTTC,CASSQRYGYTF
NA,TRBV9,TRBJ1-5,TRBD1,TGTGCCAGCAGCGCTACAGGGGGTAGCAATCAGCCCCAGCATTTT,CASSATGGSNQPQHF
once,TRBV3-1/TRBV3-2,TRBJ1-1,NA,TGTGCCAGCAGTTTCAGGCTGGGGATGAACACTGAAGCTTTCTTT,CASSFRLGMNTEAFF
NA,TRBV6-5,TRBJ2-5,NA,TGTGCCAGCAGATCCCCACAGGGAGTTGTAGAGACCCAGTACTTC,CASRSPQGVVETQYF
NA,TRBV10-3,TRBJ2-1,TRBD2,TGTGCCATCAGTGAGAGGAGGGAGGGCCGATATGAGCAGTTCTTC,CAISERREGRYEQFF
NA,TRBV28,TRBJ2-1,TRBD2,TGTGCCAGCAGGGGGACTAGCGGGAGGTACAATGAGCAGTTCTTC,CASRGTSGRYNEQFF
NA,TRBV12-3/TRBV12-4,TRBJ1-2,TRBD1,TGTGCCAGCAGTGCCCAGGGGGCAAGGGGCTACACCTTC,CASSAQGARGYTF
NA,TRBV19,TRBJ2-4,NA,TGTGCCAGTAGTCAGGGGACCACTCTAGCCAAAAACATTCAGTACTTC,CASSQGTTLAKNIQYF
few,TRBV4-1,TRBJ2-3,NA,TGCGCCAGCAGCCAAGTAGGTGCGGGGCGCACAGATACGCAGTATTTT,CASSQVGAGRTDTQYF
few,TRBV5-1,TRBJ2-1,TRBD2,TGCGCCAGCAGCTTGGCGATGGGACTAGCGGAGTTCTTC,CASSLAMGLAEFF
NA,TRBV9,TRBJ1-2,NA,TGTGCCAGCAGCGTAGTAGAGGGCAGCTACACCTTC,CASSVVEGSYTF